The rows below give T cell receptor beta chains drawn from one sample of a study of Ad26.COV2.S vaccination and SARS-CoV-2 variants. Assay used: immunoSEQ multiplex PCR; TCRdb lists only in-frame clones, some missing. The table lists approximately 360,000 clones, 83% of them singletons, with more than 7% in the top ten. Sequenced here: peripheral blood, sampled in a trial of Ad26.COV2.S vaccine versus placebo. These receptors all come from a person between 18 and 59 years old who received the Ad26.COV2.S COVID-19 vaccine or a placebo. Each CDR3 is given with its conserved first and last residue. D genes are given only for firm matches. Rows may omit the clone size; those that give it use once, few, many or a size class.

v_gene: TRBV11-3; d_gene: NA; j_gene: TRBJ1-4; abundance: many; CDR3nt: TGTGCCAGCAGCTCGACCAGTGCAACTAATGAAAAACTGTTTTTT; CDR3aa: CASSSTSATNEKLFF
v_gene: TRBV7-8; d_gene: TRBD2; j_gene: TRBJ2-5; abundance: NA; CDR3nt: TGTGCCAGCAGCCCGAGAGGACTAGCGGGGGGCCGGTGGCAAGAGACCCAGTACTTC; CDR3aa: CASSPRGLAGGRWQETQYF
v_gene: TRBV5-1; d_gene: NA; j_gene: TRBJ1-3; abundance: NA; CDR3nt: TGCGCCAGCAGCGGTCTAGGGTCTGGAAACACCATATATTTT; CDR3aa: CASSGLGSGNTIYF
v_gene: TRBV10-1; d_gene: TRBD2; j_gene: TRBJ2-7; abundance: NA; CDR3nt: TGCGCCAGCCAGGCTAGCGGTAACTACGAGCAGTACTTC; CDR3aa: CASQASGNYEQYF
v_gene: TRBV6-1; d_gene: NA; j_gene: TRBJ2-1; abundance: NA; CDR3nt: TGTGCCAGCAGTGAAAGCAGGTCTTGGGGGGAGCAGTTCTTC; CDR3aa: CASSESRSWGEQFF
v_gene: TRBV2; d_gene: NA; j_gene: TRBJ2-7; abundance: NA; CDR3nt: TGTGCCAGCAGTGATCCCAGCGGGTTCAACTACGAGCAGTACTTC; CDR3aa: CASSDPSGFNYEQYF
v_gene: TRBV7-9; d_gene: NA; j_gene: TRBJ1-1; abundance: once; CDR3nt: TGTGCCAGCACCGAAGCTTTCTTT; CDR3aa: CASTEAFF
v_gene: TRBV6-4; d_gene: TRBD1; j_gene: TRBJ1-2; abundance: NA; CDR3nt: TGTGCCAGCAGTGACGGGACAGGAGGGAACTATGGCTACACCTTC; CDR3aa: CASSDGTGGNYGYTF
v_gene: TRBV6-5; d_gene: TRBD2; j_gene: TRBJ2-1; abundance: NA; CDR3nt: TGTGCCAGCAGTTACGAGGCGGGGGGTTACAATGAGCAGTTCTTC; CDR3aa: CASSYEAGGYNEQFF
v_gene: TRBV14; d_gene: TRBD1; j_gene: TRBJ1-6; abundance: NA; CDR3nt: TGTGCCAGCAGCCGCGGGACAGGATATTCACCCCTCCACTTT; CDR3aa: CASSRGTGYSPLHF
v_gene: TRBV21-1; d_gene: NA; j_gene: TRBJ2-5; abundance: once; CDR3nt: TGTGCCAGCGTAGGAGGGGAGACCCAGTACTTC; CDR3aa: CASVGGETQYF
v_gene: TRBV6-1; d_gene: TRBD1; j_gene: TRBJ2-1; abundance: NA; CDR3nt: TGTGCCAGCAGTTCCGGGACAGGGAAGAATGAGCAGTTCTTC; CDR3aa: CASSSGTGKNEQFF
v_gene: TRBV11-3; d_gene: NA; j_gene: TRBJ1-1; abundance: NA; CDR3nt: TGTGCCAGCAGCACTAACATTGGGACTGAAGCTTTCTTT; CDR3aa: CASSTNIGTEAFF
v_gene: TRBV19; d_gene: TRBD2; j_gene: TRBJ2-3; abundance: NA; CDR3nt: TGTGCCAGTAAGCGCCTGGCGGGAGATCAAGATACGCAGTATTTT; CDR3aa: CASKRLAGDQDTQYF
v_gene: TRBV11-2; d_gene: TRBD1; j_gene: TRBJ1-2; abundance: NA; CDR3nt: TGTGCCAGCAGCTTAGCTAGGGGGCGCGGCTACACCTTC; CDR3aa: CASSLARGRGYTF
v_gene: TRBV3-1/TRBV3-2; d_gene: TRBD2; j_gene: TRBJ2-3; abundance: NA; CDR3nt: TGTGCCAGCAGCCACTTTCCCGCGGGGGGGCGGACAGATACGCAGTATTTT; CDR3aa: CASSHFPAGGRTDTQYF
v_gene: TRBV7-2; d_gene: TRBD2; j_gene: TRBJ2-2; abundance: NA; CDR3nt: TGTGCCAGCAGCAATCCGGGACTAGCTTTAGATTGGGGGGAGCTGTTTTTT; CDR3aa: CASSNPGLALDWGELFF
v_gene: TRBV7-9; d_gene: NA; j_gene: TRBJ1-2; abundance: NA; CDR3nt: TGTGCCAGCAGCTTAGACTACTATGGCTACACCTTC; CDR3aa: CASSLDYYGYTF
v_gene: TRBV18; d_gene: TRBD1; j_gene: TRBJ2-5; abundance: NA; CDR3nt: TGTGCCAGCTCACCACAGACAGGGAACAAAGAGACCCAGTACTTC; CDR3aa: CASSPQTGNKETQYF
v_gene: TRBV25-1; d_gene: NA; j_gene: TRBJ2-7; abundance: NA; CDR3nt: TGTGCCAGCAGTGAATATAGGCAGGAGGACTACGAGCAGTACTTC; CDR3aa: CASSEYRQEDYEQYF
v_gene: TRBV5-1; d_gene: NA; j_gene: TRBJ1-1; abundance: NA; CDR3nt: TGCGCCAGCAGACTGGACGTGCTGACAACTGAAGCTTTCTTT; CDR3aa: CASRLDVLTTEAFF
v_gene: TRBV4-1; d_gene: NA; j_gene: TRBJ2-3; abundance: NA; CDR3nt: TGCGCCAGCAGCCAAGTTAGAGGGGGGGCAAGTCGAGATACGCAGTATTTT; CDR3aa: CASSQVRGGASRDTQYF
v_gene: TRBV5-1; d_gene: NA; j_gene: TRBJ2-5; abundance: NA; CDR3nt: TGCGCCAGCAGCTTGTCCAGTCAAGAGACCCAGTACTTC; CDR3aa: CASSLSSQETQYF
v_gene: TRBV4-1; d_gene: NA; j_gene: TRBJ2-2; abundance: few; CDR3nt: TGCGCCAGCAGCCATCCCCTCAAGTCGAGCACCGGGGAGCTGTTTTTT; CDR3aa: CASSHPLKSSTGELFF
v_gene: TRBV6-1; d_gene: NA; j_gene: TRBJ1-1; abundance: NA; CDR3nt: TGTGCCAGCAGTGAAGCTGCTACGAACACTGAAGCTTTCTTT; CDR3aa: CASSEAATNTEAFF
v_gene: TRBV7-7; d_gene: NA; j_gene: TRBJ2-7; abundance: NA; CDR3nt: TGTGCCAGCAGCCGCCCCTACGAGCAGTACTTC; CDR3aa: CASSRPYEQYF
v_gene: TRBV15; d_gene: NA; j_gene: TRBJ1-2; abundance: NA; CDR3nt: TGTGCCACCAGCAGAGATGCCACAGGGAATTATGGCTACACCTTC; CDR3aa: CATSRDATGNYGYTF
v_gene: TRBV5-6; d_gene: NA; j_gene: TRBJ1-2; abundance: NA; CDR3nt: TGTGCCAGCAGCGACAGCTATGGCTACACCTTC; CDR3aa: CASSDSYGYTF
v_gene: TRBV9; d_gene: TRBD1; j_gene: TRBJ2-3; abundance: NA; CDR3nt: TGTGCCAGCAGCGCGGGGGGACAGGGGACAGATACGCAGTATTTT; CDR3aa: CASSAGGQGTDTQYF
v_gene: TRBV19; d_gene: NA; j_gene: TRBJ1-1; abundance: NA; CDR3nt: TGTGCCAGTAGTCTTAGTCTCAGGGGCTTGAACACTGAAGCTTTCTTT; CDR3aa: CASSLSLRGLNTEAFF
v_gene: TRBV9; d_gene: NA; j_gene: TRBJ2-7; abundance: NA; CDR3nt: TGTGCCAGCAGCGTTGGTTTATGGGACAACTACGAGCAGTACTTC; CDR3aa: CASSVGLWDNYEQYF
v_gene: TRBV6-6; d_gene: NA; j_gene: TRBJ1-1; abundance: NA; CDR3nt: TGTGCCAGCAGTTACTCGATGGGGGCTCTCAACACTGAAGCTTTCTTT; CDR3aa: CASSYSMGALNTEAFF
v_gene: TRBV11-3; d_gene: TRBD2; j_gene: TRBJ2-7; abundance: NA; CDR3nt: TGTGCCAGCAGCCCCGCTAGCGGGAGGCAGGACGAGCAGTACTTC; CDR3aa: CASSPASGRQDEQYF
v_gene: TRBV9; d_gene: NA; j_gene: TRBJ2-6; abundance: NA; CDR3nt: TGTGCCAGCACCAGGGATCCTACCCTCTCTGGGGCCAACGTCCTGACTTTC; CDR3aa: CASTRDPTLSGANVLTF
v_gene: TRBV6-2/TRBV6-3; d_gene: NA; j_gene: TRBJ2-2; abundance: NA; CDR3nt: TGTGCCAGCAGCTCCGGCCCGCAACTCACCGGGGAGCTGTTTTTT; CDR3aa: CASSSGPQLTGELFF
v_gene: TRBV6-4; d_gene: NA; j_gene: TRBJ1-5; abundance: NA; CDR3nt: TGTGCCAGCAGTGACAACTGGCCGCTTTACAATCAGCCCCAGCATTTT; CDR3aa: CASSDNWPLYNQPQHF
v_gene: TRBV6-2/TRBV6-3; d_gene: NA; j_gene: TRBJ1-3; abundance: NA; CDR3nt: TGTGCCAGCAGTTACCGAGGCTCTGGAAACACCATATATTTT; CDR3aa: CASSYRGSGNTIYF
v_gene: TRBV5-1; d_gene: NA; j_gene: TRBJ2-7; abundance: NA; CDR3nt: TGCGCCAGCAGCTTGGAGGGAACTTTCGGGAGCTTC; CDR3aa: CASSLEGTFGSF
v_gene: TRBV7-9; d_gene: TRBD1; j_gene: TRBJ1-2; abundance: NA; CDR3nt: TGTGCCAGCAGGGACAGGGAGTATGGCTACACCTTC; CDR3aa: CASRDREYGYTF
v_gene: TRBV9; d_gene: TRBD2; j_gene: TRBJ2-2; abundance: once; CDR3nt: TGTGCCAGCAGCGTAAGCGCTAGCGGGAACACCGGGGAGCTGTTTTTT; CDR3aa: CASSVSASGNTGELFF
v_gene: TRBV24-1; d_gene: NA; j_gene: TRBJ2-2; abundance: NA; CDR3nt: TGTGCCACCAGTGAGGCCAGGACAAACACCGGGGAGCTGTTTTTT; CDR3aa: CATSEARTNTGELFF
v_gene: TRBV6-5; d_gene: NA; j_gene: TRBJ1-5; abundance: NA; CDR3nt: TGTGCCAGCAGTTACAGGGAAGGGGATCAGCCCCAGCATTTT; CDR3aa: CASSYREGDQPQHF
v_gene: TRBV28; d_gene: NA; j_gene: TRBJ1-2; abundance: NA; CDR3nt: TGTGCCAGCAGTAAACAGGGAATTCTCGGCTACACCTTC; CDR3aa: CASSKQGILGYTF
v_gene: TRBV15; d_gene: NA; j_gene: TRBJ1-4; abundance: NA; CDR3nt: TGTGCCACCAGCAGAGAGGGGTCCTACCAGGGGAATGAAAAACTGTTTTTT; CDR3aa: CATSREGSYQGNEKLFF
v_gene: TRBV12-3/TRBV12-4; d_gene: NA; j_gene: TRBJ1-1; abundance: few; CDR3nt: TGTGCCAGCAGCCGAGTAAGGGTATCTTTCTTT; CDR3aa: CASSRVRVSFF
v_gene: TRBV4-1; d_gene: NA; j_gene: TRBJ1-1; abundance: NA; CDR3nt: TGCGCCAGCAGCCGCCGACGGGATGGAACCTCGGGGGTGGCTTTCTTT; CDR3aa: CASSRRRDGTSGVAFF
v_gene: TRBV5-1; d_gene: TRBD2; j_gene: TRBJ2-5; abundance: NA; CDR3nt: TGCGCCAGCAGCTTGCAGCGCGGGAGGGCCGAGACCCAGTACTTC; CDR3aa: CASSLQRGRAETQYF
v_gene: TRBV7-9; d_gene: NA; j_gene: TRBJ2-7; abundance: NA; CDR3nt: TGTGCCAGCAGCTCCACACATGCCCAGGTACCCTACGAGCAGTACTTC; CDR3aa: CASSSTHAQVPYEQYF
v_gene: TRBV7-6; d_gene: NA; j_gene: TRBJ1-3; abundance: NA; CDR3nt: TGTGCCAGCAGCGCGGCCAGGGCCCGAAGCTCTGGAAACACCATATATTTT; CDR3aa: CASSAARARSSGNTIYF
v_gene: TRBV5-1; d_gene: NA; j_gene: TRBJ2-5; abundance: NA; CDR3nt: TGCGCCAGCAGCTTGGAAGCCACCAAAGAGACCCAGTACTTC; CDR3aa: CASSLEATKETQYF
v_gene: TRBV3-1/TRBV3-2; d_gene: NA; j_gene: TRBJ2-1; abundance: NA; CDR3nt: TGTGCCAGCAGCCAAGATGCCCCTGCTTCGGGGTCCTGGGAGCAGTTCTTC; CDR3aa: CASSQDAPASGSWEQFF
v_gene: TRBV5-1; d_gene: NA; j_gene: TRBJ2-1; abundance: NA; CDR3nt: TGCGCCAGCAGCTTTGGGTTGGGGCGGGGTTACAATGAGCAGTTCTTC; CDR3aa: CASSFGLGRGYNEQFF
v_gene: TRBV19; d_gene: NA; j_gene: TRBJ1-1; abundance: NA; CDR3nt: TGTGCCAGTAGAACGGACTTCCAGGCTGAAGCTTTCTTT; CDR3aa: CASRTDFQAEAFF
v_gene: TRBV30; d_gene: TRBD2; j_gene: TRBJ2-2; abundance: NA; CDR3nt: TGTGCCTATAGGACTAGTTTAATCGGGGAGCTGTTTTTT; CDR3aa: CAYRTSLIGELFF
v_gene: TRBV4-1; d_gene: NA; j_gene: TRBJ2-7; abundance: NA; CDR3nt: TGCGCCAGCAGCCCGGGAAGCTCCTACGAGCAGTACTTC; CDR3aa: CASSPGSSYEQYF